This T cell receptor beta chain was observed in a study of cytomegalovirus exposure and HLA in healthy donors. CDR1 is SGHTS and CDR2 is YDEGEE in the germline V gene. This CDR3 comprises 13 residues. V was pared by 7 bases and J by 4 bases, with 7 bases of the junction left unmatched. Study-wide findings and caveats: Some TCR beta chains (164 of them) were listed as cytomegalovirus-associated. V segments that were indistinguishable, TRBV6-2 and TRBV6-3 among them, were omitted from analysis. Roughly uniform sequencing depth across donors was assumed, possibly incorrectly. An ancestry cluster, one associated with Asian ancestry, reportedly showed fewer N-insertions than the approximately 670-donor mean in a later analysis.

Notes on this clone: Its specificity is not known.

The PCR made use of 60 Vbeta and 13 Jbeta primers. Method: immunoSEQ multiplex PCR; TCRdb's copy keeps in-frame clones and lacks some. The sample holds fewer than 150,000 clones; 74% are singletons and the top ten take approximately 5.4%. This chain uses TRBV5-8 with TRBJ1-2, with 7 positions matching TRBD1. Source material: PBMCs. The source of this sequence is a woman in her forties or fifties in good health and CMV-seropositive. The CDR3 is CASGTANLYGYTF. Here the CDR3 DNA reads TGTGCCAGCGGGACAGCCAACCTCTATGGCTACACCTTC.